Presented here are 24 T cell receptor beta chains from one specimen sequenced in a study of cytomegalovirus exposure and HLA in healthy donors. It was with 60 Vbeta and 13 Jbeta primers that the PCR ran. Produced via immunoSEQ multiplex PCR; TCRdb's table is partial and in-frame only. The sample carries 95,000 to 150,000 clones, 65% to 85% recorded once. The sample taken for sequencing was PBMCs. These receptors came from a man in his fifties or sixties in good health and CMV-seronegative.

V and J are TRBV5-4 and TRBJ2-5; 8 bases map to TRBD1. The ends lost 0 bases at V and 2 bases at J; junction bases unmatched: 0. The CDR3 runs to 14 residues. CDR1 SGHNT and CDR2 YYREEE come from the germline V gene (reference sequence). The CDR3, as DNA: TGTGCCAGCAGCTTGGACAGGGGGCAAGAGACCCAGTACTTC. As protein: CASSLDRGQETQYF. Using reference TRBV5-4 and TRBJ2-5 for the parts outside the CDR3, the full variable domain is ETGVTQSPTHLIKTRGQQVTLRCSSQSGHNTVSWYQQALGQGPQFIFQYYREEENGRGNFPPRFSGLQFPNYSSELNVNALELDDSALYLCASSLDRGQETQYFGPGTRLLVL.

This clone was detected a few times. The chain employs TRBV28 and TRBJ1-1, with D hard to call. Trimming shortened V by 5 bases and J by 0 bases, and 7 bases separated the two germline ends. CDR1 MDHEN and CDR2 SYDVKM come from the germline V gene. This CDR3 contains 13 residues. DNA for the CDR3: TGTGCCAGCAGTCTTATTATGAACACTGAAGCTTTCTTT. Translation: CASSLIMNTEAFF.

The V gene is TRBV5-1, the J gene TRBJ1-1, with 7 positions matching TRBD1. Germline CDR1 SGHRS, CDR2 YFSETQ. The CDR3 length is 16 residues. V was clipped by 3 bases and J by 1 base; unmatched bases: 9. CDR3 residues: CASSYRGQPGNTEAFF. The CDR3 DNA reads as TGCGCCAGCAGCTACAGGGGTCAACCCGGGAACACTGAAGCTTTCTTT.

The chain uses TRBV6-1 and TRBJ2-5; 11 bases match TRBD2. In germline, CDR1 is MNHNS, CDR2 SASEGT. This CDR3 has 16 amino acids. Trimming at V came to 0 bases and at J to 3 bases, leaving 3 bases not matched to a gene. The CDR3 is CASSEARLAGKETQYF. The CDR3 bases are TGTGCCAGCAGTGAAGCGCGACTAGCGGGAAAAGAGACCCAGTACTTC.

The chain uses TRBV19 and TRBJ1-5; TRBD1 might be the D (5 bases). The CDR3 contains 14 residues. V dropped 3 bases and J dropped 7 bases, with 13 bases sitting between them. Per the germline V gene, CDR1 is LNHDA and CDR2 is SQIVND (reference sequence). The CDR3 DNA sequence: TGTGCCAGTAGTATTAGCAGGGCCGGGCAGCCCCAGCATTTT. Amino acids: CASSISRAGQPQHF.

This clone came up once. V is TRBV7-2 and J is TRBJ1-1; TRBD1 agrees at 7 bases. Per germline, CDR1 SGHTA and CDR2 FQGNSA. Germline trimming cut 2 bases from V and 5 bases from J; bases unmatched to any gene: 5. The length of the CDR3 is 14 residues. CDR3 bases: TGTGCCAGCAGCTTACCCACAGGGGCAACTGAAGCTTTCTTT. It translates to CASSLPTGATEAFF.

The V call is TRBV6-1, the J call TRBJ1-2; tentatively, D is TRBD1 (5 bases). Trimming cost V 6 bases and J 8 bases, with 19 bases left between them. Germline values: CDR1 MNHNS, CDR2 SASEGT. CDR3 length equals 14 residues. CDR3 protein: CASRDSGLRGGYTF. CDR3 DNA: TGTGCCAGCAGAGATAGTGGACTAAGGGGCGGCTACACCTTC.

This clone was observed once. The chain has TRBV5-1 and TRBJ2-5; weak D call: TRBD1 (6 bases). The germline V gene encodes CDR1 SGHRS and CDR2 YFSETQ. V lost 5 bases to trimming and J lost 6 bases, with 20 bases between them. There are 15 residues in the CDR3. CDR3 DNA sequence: TGCGCCAGCAGTCGGGCAGGGGCCCCCGGGAAGACCCAGTACTTC. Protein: CASSRAGAPGKTQYF. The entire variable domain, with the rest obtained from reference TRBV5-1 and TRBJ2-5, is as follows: KAGVTQTPRYLIKTRGQQVTLSCSPISGHRSVSWYQQTPGQGLQFLFEYFSETQRNKGNFPGRFSGRQFSNSRSEMNVSTLELGDSALYLCASSRAGAPGKTQYFGPGTRLLVL.

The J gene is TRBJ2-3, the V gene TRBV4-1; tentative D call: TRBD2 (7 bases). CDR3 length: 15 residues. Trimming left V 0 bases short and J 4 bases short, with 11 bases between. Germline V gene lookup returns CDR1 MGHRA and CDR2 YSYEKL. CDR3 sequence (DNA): TGCGCCAGCAGCCAAGATTGGGGGGGGCCAGATACGCAGTATTTT. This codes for CASSQDWGGPDTQYF.

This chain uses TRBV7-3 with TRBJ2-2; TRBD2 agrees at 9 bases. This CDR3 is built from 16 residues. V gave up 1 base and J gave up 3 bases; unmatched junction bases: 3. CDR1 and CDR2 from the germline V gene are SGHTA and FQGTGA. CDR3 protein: CASSLRAGGDTGELFF. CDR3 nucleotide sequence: TGTGCCAGCAGCTTAAGGGCGGGAGGGGACACCGGGGAGCTGTTTTTT.

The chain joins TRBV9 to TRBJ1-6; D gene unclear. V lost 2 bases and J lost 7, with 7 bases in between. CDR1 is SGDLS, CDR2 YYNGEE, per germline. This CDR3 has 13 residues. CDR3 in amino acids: CASSVAGNSPLHF. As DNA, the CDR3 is TGTGCCAGCAGCGTCGCCGGGAATTCACCCCTCCACTTT.

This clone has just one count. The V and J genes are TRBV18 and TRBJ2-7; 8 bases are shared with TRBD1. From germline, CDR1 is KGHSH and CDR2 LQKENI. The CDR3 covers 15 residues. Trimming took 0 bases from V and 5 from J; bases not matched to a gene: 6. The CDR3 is CASSPPSGGANEQYF. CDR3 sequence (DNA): TGTGCCAGCTCACCACCTTCAGGGGGCGCGAACGAGCAGTACTTC.

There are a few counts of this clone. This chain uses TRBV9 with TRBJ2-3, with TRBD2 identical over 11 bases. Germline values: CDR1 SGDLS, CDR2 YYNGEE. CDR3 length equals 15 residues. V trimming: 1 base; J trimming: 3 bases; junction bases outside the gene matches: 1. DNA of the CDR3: TGTGCCAGCAGCGTACTAGCGGGAGGAACAGATACGCAGTATTTT. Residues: CASSVLAGGTDTQYF.

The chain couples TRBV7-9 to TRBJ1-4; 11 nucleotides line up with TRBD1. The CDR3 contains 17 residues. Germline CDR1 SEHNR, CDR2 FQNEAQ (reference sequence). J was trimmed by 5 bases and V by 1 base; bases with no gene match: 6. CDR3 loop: CASSLGDRGYGNEKLFF. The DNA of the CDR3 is TGTGCCAGCAGCTTAGGGGACAGGGGGTACGGGAATGAAAAACTGTTTTTT.

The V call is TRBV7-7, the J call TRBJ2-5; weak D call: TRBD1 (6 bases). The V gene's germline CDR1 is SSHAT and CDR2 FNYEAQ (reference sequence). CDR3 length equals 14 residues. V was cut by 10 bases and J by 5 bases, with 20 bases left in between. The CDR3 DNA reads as TGTGCCACTACCCAAGTTGGGGGCGTGGAGACCCAGTACTTC. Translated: CATTQVGGVETQYF.

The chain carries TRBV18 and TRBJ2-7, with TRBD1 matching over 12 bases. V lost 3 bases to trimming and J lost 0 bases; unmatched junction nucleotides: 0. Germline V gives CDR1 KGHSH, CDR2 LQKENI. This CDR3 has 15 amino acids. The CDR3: CASSPGQGASYEQYF. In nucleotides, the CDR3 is TGTGCCAGCTCACCGGGACAGGGGGCCTCCTACGAGCAGTACTTC.

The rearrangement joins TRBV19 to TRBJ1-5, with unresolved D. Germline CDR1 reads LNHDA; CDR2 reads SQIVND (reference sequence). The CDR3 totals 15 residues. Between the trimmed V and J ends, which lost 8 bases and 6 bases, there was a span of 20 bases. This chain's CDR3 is CASRGQVFGSQPQHF. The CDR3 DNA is TGTGCCAGTCGGGGTCAGGTATTTGGGAGTCAGCCCCAGCATTTT. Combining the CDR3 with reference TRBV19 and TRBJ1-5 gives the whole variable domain DGGITQSPKYLFRKEGQNVTLSCEQNLNHDAMYWYRQDPGQGLRLIYYSQIVNDFQKGDIAEGYSVSREKKESFPLTVTSAQKNPTAFYLCASRGQVFGSQPQHFGDGTRLSIL.

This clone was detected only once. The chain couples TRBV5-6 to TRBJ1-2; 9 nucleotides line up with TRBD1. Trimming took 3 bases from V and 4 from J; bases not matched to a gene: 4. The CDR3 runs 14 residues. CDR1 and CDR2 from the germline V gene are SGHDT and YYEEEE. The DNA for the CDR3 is TGTGCCAGCAGCTCCGGGACAGGGAGCTATGGCTACACCTTC. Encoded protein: CASSSGTGSYGYTF.

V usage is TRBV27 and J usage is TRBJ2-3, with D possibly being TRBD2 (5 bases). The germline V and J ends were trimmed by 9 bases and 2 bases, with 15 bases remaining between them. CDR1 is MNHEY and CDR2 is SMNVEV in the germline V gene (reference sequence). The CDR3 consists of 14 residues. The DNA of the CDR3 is TGTGCCAGTTTTAAGAGGGAGCCCACAGATACGCAGTATTTT. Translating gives CASFKREPTDTQYF.

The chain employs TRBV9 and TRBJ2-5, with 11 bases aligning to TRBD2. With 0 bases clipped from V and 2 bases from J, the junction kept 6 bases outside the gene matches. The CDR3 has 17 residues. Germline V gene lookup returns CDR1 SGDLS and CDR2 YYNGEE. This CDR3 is CASSVGLAGGIQETQYF. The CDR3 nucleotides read TGTGCCAGCAGCGTAGGGCTAGCGGGAGGTATACAAGAGACCCAGTACTTC. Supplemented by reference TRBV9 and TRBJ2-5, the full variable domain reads DSGVTQTPKHLITATGQRVTLRCSPRSGDLSVYWYQQSLDQGLQFLIQYYNGEERAKGNILERFSAQQFPDLHSELNLSSLELGDSALYFCASSVGLAGGIQETQYFGPGTRLLVL.

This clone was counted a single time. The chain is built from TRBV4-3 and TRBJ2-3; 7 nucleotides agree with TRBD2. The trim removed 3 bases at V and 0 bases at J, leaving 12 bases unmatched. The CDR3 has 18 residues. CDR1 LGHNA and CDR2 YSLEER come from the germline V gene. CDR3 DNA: TGCGCCAGCAGCCATGAAGCCTCTCGGGACTACAGCACAGATACGCAGTATTTT. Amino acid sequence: CASSHEASRDYSTDTQYF.

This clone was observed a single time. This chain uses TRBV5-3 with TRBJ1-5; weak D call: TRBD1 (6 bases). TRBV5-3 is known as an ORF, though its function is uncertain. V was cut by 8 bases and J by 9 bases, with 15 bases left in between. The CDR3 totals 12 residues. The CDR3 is CARRTAPSPQHF. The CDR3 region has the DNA TGTGCCAGGAGGACAGCCCCTTCGCCCCAGCATTTT.

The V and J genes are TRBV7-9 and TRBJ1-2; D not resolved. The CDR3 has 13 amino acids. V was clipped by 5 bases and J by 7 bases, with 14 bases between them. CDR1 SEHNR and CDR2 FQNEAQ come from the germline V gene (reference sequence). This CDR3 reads CASSPGSAGGYTF. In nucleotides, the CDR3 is TGTGCCAGCAGCCCCGGGAGCGCCGGTGGCTACACCTTC. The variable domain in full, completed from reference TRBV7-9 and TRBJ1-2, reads DTGVSQNPRHKITKRGQNVTFRCDPISEHNRLYWYRQTLGQGPEFLTYFQNEAQLEKSRLLSDRFSAERPKGSFSTLEIQRTEQGDSAMYLCASSPGSAGGYTFGSGTRLTVV.

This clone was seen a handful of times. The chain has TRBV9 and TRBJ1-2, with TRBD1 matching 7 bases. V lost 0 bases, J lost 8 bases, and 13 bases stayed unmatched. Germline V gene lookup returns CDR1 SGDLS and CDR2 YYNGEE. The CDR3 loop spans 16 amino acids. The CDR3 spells CASSVAAQGQAGGYTF. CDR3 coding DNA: TGTGCCAGCAGCGTAGCGGCCCAAGGACAGGCAGGCGGCTACACCTTC.